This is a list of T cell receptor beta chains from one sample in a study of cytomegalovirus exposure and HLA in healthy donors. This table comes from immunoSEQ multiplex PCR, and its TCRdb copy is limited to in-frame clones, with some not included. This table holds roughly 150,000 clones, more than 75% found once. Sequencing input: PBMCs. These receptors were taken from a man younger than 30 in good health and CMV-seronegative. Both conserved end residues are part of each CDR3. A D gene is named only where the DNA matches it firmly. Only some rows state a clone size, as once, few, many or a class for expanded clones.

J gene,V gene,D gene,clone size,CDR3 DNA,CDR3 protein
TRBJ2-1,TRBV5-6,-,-,TGTGCCAGCAGCAGCGACAATGAGCAGTTCTTC,CASSSDNEQFF
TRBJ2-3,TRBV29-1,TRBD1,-,TGCAGCGCTGAGAGGGACAGGGGGCAATATTTT,CSAERDRGQYF
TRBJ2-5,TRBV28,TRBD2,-,TGTGCCAGCAGTTTTGGACTAGCGGGAAAAGAGACCCAGTACTTC,CASSFGLAGKETQYF
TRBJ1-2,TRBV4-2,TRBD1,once,TGTGCCAGCAGCCAATCGGGACAGACATTTAACTATGGCTACACCTTC,CASSQSGQTFNYGYTF
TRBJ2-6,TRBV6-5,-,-,TGTGCCAGCAGTTACTCGGCAATATCTGGGGCCAACGTCCTGACTTTC,CASSYSAISGANVLTF
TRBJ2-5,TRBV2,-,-,TGTGCCAGCAGTGAAGCCCGGGGATTCCAAGAGACCCAGTACTTC,CASSEARGFQETQYF
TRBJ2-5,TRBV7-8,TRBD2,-,TGTGCCAGCAGCCCCCCGGGTAGCGGGTCACAAGAGACCCAGTACTTC,CASSPPGSGSQETQYF
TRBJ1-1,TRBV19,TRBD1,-,TGTGCCAGTAGTATGGGACAGCACAACACTGAAGCTTTCTTT,CASSMGQHNTEAFF
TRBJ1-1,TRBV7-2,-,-,TGTGCCAGCAGCTTAGGTCAGAACACTGAAGCTTTCTTT,CASSLGQNTEAFF
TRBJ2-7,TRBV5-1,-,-,TGCGCCAGCAGCTCCCAGGGAGGCCTTGACGGGCCGTACTTC,CASSSQGGLDGPYF
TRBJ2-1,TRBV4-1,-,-,TGCGCCAGCAGCACCCGGGAGGAGCAGTTCTTC,CASSTREEQFF
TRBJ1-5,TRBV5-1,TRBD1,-,TGCGCCAGCAGCTTGGGACAGGGAGAACAGCCCCAGCATTTT,CASSLGQGEQPQHF
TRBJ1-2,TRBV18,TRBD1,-,TGTGCCAGCTCACCCGGGACAGGGACCACTAACTATGGCTACACCTTC,CASSPGTGTTNYGYTF
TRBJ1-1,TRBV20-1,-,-,TGCAGTGCTTGGGAGGACACTGAAGCTTTCTTT,CSAWEDTEAFF
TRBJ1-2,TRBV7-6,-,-,TGTGCCAGCAGCCCCTCCGCGATGAGGCCGAACTATGGCTACACCTTC,CASSPSAMRPNYGYTF
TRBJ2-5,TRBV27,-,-,TGTGCCAGCAGTCCAATACCAAGAGACCTAGGGGGAGAGACCCAGTACTTC,CASSPIPRDLGGETQYF
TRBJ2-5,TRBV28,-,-,TGTGCCAGCAGTTTAAGTGTAGCGTTTCGCGAGGAGACCCAGTACTTC,CASSLSVAFREETQYF
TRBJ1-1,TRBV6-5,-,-,TGTGCCAGCAGTTACGGGGGCCGAGGAACTGAAGCTTTCTTT,CASSYGGRGTEAFF
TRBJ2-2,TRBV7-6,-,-,TGTGCCAGCAGCTTAGCGGGGCAGGGTGACGCCGGGGAGCTGTTTTTT,CASSLAGQGDAGELFF
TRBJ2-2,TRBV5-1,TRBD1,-,TGCGCCAGCAGCTTGTCAACAGGGGGTTCCGGGGAGCTGTTTTTT,CASSLSTGGSGELFF
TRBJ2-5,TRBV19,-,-,TGTGCCAGTAGTCCAACAGCAGGGCGAGAGACCCAGTACTTC,CASSPTAGRETQYF
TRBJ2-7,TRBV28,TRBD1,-,TGTGCCAGCAGGGGGGACAGGCCATCCTACGAGCAGTACTTC,CASRGDRPSYEQYF
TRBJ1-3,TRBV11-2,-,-,TGTGCCAGCAGCCATTGGGAGGGCGCGGGAAACACCATATATTTT,CASSHWEGAGNTIYF
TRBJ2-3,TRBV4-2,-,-,TGTGCCAGCAGCCCCGAAGGTGGGAGGGGGTCAGATACGCAGTATTTT,CASSPEGGRGSDTQYF
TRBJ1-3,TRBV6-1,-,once,TGTGCCAGCAGTGGCCCAGGGTCTGGAAACACCATATATTTT,CASSGPGSGNTIYF
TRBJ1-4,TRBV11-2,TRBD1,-,TGTGCCAGCAGCTCCTATGGGACAGGGGAAGAAAAACTGTTTTTT,CASSSYGTGEEKLFF
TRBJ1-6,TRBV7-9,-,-,TGTGCCAGCAGCTTATGGACCCGAGGGAGTTCACCCCTCCACTTT,CASSLWTRGSSPLHF
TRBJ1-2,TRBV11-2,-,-,TGTGCCAGCAGCGCCAGGGTGAACTATGGCTACACCTTC,CASSARVNYGYTF
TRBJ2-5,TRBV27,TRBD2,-,TGTGCCAGCAGTTTATGGGGGGGACAAGAGACCCAGTACTTC,CASSLWGGQETQYF
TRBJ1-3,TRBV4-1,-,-,TGCGCCAGCAGCCACGGACGGGGATCTAGAAACACCATATATTTT,CASSHGRGSRNTIYF
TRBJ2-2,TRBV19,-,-,TGTGCCAGTAACAGGGAGGGGACCGGGGAGCTGTTTTTT,CASNREGTGELFF
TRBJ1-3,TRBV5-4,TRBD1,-,TGTGCCAGCAGCGACAGGGGTTACGGAAACACCATATATTTT,CASSDRGYGNTIYF
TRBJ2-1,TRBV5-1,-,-,TGCGCCAGCAGCCCAGCTAACGGGATCAATGAGCAGTTCTTC,CASSPANGINEQFF
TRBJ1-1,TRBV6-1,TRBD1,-,TGTGCCAGCAGTGAATGGGCAGGGGGCTTAAACACTGAAGCTTTCTTT,CASSEWAGGLNTEAFF
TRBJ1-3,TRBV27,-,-,TGTGCCAGCAGTAATAAAGGGGGAACTGGAAACACCATATATTTT,CASSNKGGTGNTIYF
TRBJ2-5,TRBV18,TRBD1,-,TGTGCCAGCTCACTCGACAGGGGTGAGACCCAGTACTTC,CASSLDRGETQYF
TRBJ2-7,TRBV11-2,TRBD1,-,TGTGCCAGCAGCTCGGGACAGACTCCCAATGAGCAGTACTTC,CASSSGQTPNEQYF
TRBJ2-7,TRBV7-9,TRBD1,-,TGTGCCAGCAGCGGAAGACAGGGGGTTTTCTACGAGCAGTACTTC,CASSGRQGVFYEQYF
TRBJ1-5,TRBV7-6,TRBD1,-,TGTGCCAGCAGCCATGGACAGGATGGGGGTTTGAGTCAGCCCCAGCATTTT,CASSHGQDGGLSQPQHF
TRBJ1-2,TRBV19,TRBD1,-,TGTGCCAGTAGTACGCCGGGACAGGGGAACTATGGCTACACCTTC,CASSTPGQGNYGYTF
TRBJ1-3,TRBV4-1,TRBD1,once,TGCGCCAGCAGCCAAGAGATGTTTGCAGGGGGCTATGGAAACACCATATATTTT,CASSQEMFAGGYGNTIYF
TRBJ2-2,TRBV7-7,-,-,TGTGCTAGCAGCCAGATGGGCGTTTTCACCGGGGAGCTGTTTTTT,CASSQMGVFTGELFF
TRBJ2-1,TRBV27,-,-,TGTGCCAGCAGTTTTGGTCCAGGTCCCAATGAGCAGTTCTTC,CASSFGPGPNEQFF
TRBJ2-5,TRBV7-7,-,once,TGTGCTAGCAGCCTCGGGGGGCACACGCAAGAGACCCAGTACTTC,CASSLGGHTQETQYF
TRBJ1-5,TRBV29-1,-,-,TGCAGCACGGGGGAGGGAGGTGCTCAGCCCCAGCATTTT,CSTGEGGAQPQHF
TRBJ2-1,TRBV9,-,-,TGTGCCAGCAGCTCGCCCAGGGCTAGCGCCTACAATGAGCAGTTCTTC,CASSSPRASAYNEQFF
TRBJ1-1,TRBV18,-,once,TGTGCCAGCTCACTGGGACAACTCGACATGAACACTGAAGCTTTCTTT,CASSLGQLDMNTEAFF
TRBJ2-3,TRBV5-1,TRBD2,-,TGCGCCAGCAGCGGACTGACTAGCGGGAATGCAGATACGCAGTATTTT,CASSGLTSGNADTQYF
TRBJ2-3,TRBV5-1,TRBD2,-,TGCGCCAGCAGCTCTAGCGGGGCAAGGGCAGATACGCAGTATTTT,CASSSSGARADTQYF
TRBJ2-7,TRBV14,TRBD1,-,TGTGCCAGCAGCCAAGAACTACAGGGGGCGGGCTACGAGCAGTACTTC,CASSQELQGAGYEQYF
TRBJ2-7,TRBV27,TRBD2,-,TGTGCCAGCAGCCTAGCGGGAGGGGGGGAGCAGTACTTC,CASSLAGGGEQYF
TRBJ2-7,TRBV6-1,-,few,TGTGCCAGCAGGAAGGAGGACTCCTACGAGCAGTACTTC,CASRKEDSYEQYF
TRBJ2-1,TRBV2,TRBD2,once,TGTGCCAGCAGTGAGGAGGCGGGGGGGTGGTACAATGAGCAGTTCTTC,CASSEEAGGWYNEQFF
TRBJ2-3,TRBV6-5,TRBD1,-,TGTGCCAGCAGTTTATCGGTCAGGGGGACAGATACGCAGTATTTT,CASSLSVRGTDTQYF
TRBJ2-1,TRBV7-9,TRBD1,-,TGTGCCAGCAGCTCTACAGGAGACAGGGGTCCCTACAATGAGCAGTTCTTC,CASSSTGDRGPYNEQFF
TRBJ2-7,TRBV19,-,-,TGTGCCAGTAGTCCTCTCGGGGGTGCCTACGAGCAGTACTTC,CASSPLGGAYEQYF
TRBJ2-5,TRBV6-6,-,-,TGTGCCAGCAGCTGGCGGGGAGAAGAGACCCAGTACTTC,CASSWRGEETQYF
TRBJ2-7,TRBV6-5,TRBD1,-,TGTACCTGCCGCGGGACAGGAGAGATCGAGCAGTACTTC,CTCRGTGEIEQYF
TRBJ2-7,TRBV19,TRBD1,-,TGTGCCAGTAGTATAGGACAGGGGTCCTACGAGCAGTACTTC,CASSIGQGSYEQYF
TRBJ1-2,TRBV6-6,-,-,TGTGCCAGCAGTTATACCAGAATTAACTATGGCTACACCTTC,CASSYTRINYGYTF